These 31 T cell receptor beta chains were sequenced from one sample in a study of early T cells in non-severe SARS-CoV-2 infection. TCRdb re-analysed the 5' RACE reads in MiXCR, keeping a single row per CDR3 protein. The sample records 80,000 to 95,000 distinct CDR3 sequences, roughly 14% being singletons. Material: whole blood. Source of these receptors: an adult who was a healthcare worker with PCR-confirmed SARS-CoV-2 infection or an uninfected control (not recorded which).

This clonotype appeared many times. CDR3: CSARATGRGYGYTF. Written as DNA, the CDR3 is TGCAGTGCTAGAGCGACAGGGAGAGGGTATGGCTACACCTTC. The chain has TRBV20-1 and TRBJ1-2; 7 bases match TRBD1. The CDR3 consists of 14 residues. Germline CDR1 and CDR2: DFQATT and SNEGSKA (reference sequence). Germline trimming cut 1 base from V and 5 bases from J; bases unmatched to any gene: 7.

By sample share, this clonotype is medium-sized (0.01 to 0.1%). The rearrangement links TRBV10-3 to TRBJ2-3; TRBD1 aligns across 9 bases. This CDR3 region has 13 residues. V lost 10 bases, J lost 3 bases, and 5 bases stayed unmatched. Germline CDR1 reads ENHRY; CDR2 reads SYGVKD. CDR3 protein: CATRTGETDTQYF. As DNA, the CDR3 is TGTGCCACCAGGACAGGGGAGACAGATACGCAGTATTTT.

The CDR3 DNA is TGCAGTGCTGTATTCTTTAGGGTCATCACAGATACGCAGTATTTT. Its translation is CSAVFFRVITDTQYF. This chain uses TRBV20-1 with TRBJ2-3; D is ambiguous. Germline loops: CDR1 DFQATT, CDR2 SNEGSKA (reference sequence). The V end lost 5 bases, the J end lost 2 bases, and 17 bases lay between the germline ends. The CDR3 has 15 residues.

This clonotype was seen at least ten times. CDR3 DNA: TGCGCCAGCAGCTTGGTCGACAGCAATAATTCACCCCTCCACTTT. Amino acid sequence: CASSLVDSNNSPLHF. V is TRBV5-1 and J is TRBJ1-6; D is perhaps TRBD1 (5 bases). Trimming left V 0 bases short and J 5 bases short, with 9 bases between. The CDR3 contains 15 residues. The germline V gene has CDR1 SGHRS and CDR2 YFSETQ.

This clonotype has more than one count but fewer than ten. The chain carries TRBV2 and TRBJ1-4, with D possibly matching TRBD1 (5 bases). The CDR3 is 15 residues long. The germline V and J ends were trimmed by 6 bases and 5 bases, with 16 bases remaining between them. Germline assignment: CDR1 SNHLY and CDR2 FYNNEI. CDR3 sequence (DNA): TGTGCCAGCAGCATGAATTTGGGGGTAAATGAAAAACTGTTTTTT. It yields the protein CASSMNLGVNEKLFF.

The V call is TRBV30, the J call TRBJ1-1, with D perhaps TRBD1 (5 bases). The CDR3 spans 16 residues. The germline CDR1 and CDR2 sequences are GTSNPN and SVGIG (reference sequence). Trimming cost V 5 bases and J 2 bases, with 21 bases left between them. CDR3: CAWGDLGGAINTEAFF. The DNA for the CDR3 is TGTGCCTGGGGGGACCTTGGAGGGGCGATAAACACTGAAGCTTTCTTT.

The J gene is TRBJ2-6, the V gene TRBV6-4, with TRBD1 as a possible D gene (6 bases). From germline, CDR1 is MRHNA and CDR2 SNTAGT. This CDR3 has 16 amino acids. V was shortened by 3 bases and J by 0 bases, with 9 bases between the two germline ends. The CDR3 loop is CASSDWGPSGANVLTF. CDR3 sequence (DNA): TGTGCCAGCAGTGATTGGGGGCCCTCTGGGGCCAACGTCCTGACTTTC.

The table lists this clonotype with a few counts. The gene calls are TRBV4-1 and TRBJ2-3; D not resolved. There are 19 residues in the CDR3. Germline V gene sequence: CDR1 MGHRA, CDR2 YSYEKL. Trimming stripped 1 base from V and 5 bases from J, with 25 bases between. The CDR3 region is CASSQGTSLWARKRDTQYF. CDR3 DNA sequence: TGCGCCAGCAGCCAAGGAACGAGTTTGTGGGCCAGGAAGAGAGATACGCAGTATTTT.

The V gene is TRBV9, the J gene TRBJ1-1, with D possibly matching TRBD1 (6 bases). Germline CDR1 SGDLS, CDR2 YYNGEE. This CDR3 region has 15 residues. Trimming cost V 3 bases and J 1 base, with 13 bases left between them. CDR3 sequence: CASSAAGGRNTEAFF. In nucleotides, the CDR3 is TGTGCCAGCAGCGCGGCGGGGGGGCGGAACACTGAAGCTTTCTTT.

The rearrangement joins TRBV11-1 to TRBJ1-4; 7 bases match TRBD1. This CDR3 contains 15 residues. The germline V gene has CDR1 SGHAT and CDR2 FQDESV (reference sequence). The V segment lost 5 bases and the J segment 6 bases; nucleotides outside the gene matches: 9. The CDR3 loop is CASSPGTAADEKLFF. The CDR3 coding sequence is TGTGCCAGCAGCCCGGGGACAGCCGCAGATGAAAAACTGTTTTTT. Looking up the rest from reference TRBV11-1 and TRBJ1-4 gives the full variable domain: EAEVAQSPRYKITEKSQAVAFWCDPISGHATLYWYRQILGQGPELLVQFQDESVVDDSQLPKDRFSAERLKGVDSTLKIQPAELGDSAMYLCASSPGTAADEKLFFGSGTQLSVL.

J is TRBJ2-5 and V is TRBV20-1; a possible D gene is TRBD1 (6 bases). Germline values: CDR1 DFQATT, CDR2 SNEGSKA (reference sequence). The CDR3 contains 13 residues. Trimming left V 0 bases short and J 4 bases short, with 9 bases between. CDR3 sequence reads: CSAREGARETQYF. CDR3 coding DNA: TGCAGTGCTAGAGAGGGGGCCCGAGAGACCCAGTACTTC.

This clonotype showed up just a few times. This rearrangement joins TRBV27 to TRBJ2-3, with D perhaps given as TRBD1 or TRBD2 (7 bases each). Trimming stripped 6 bases from V and 11 bases from J, with 18 bases between. The CDR3 is made up of 13 amino acids. CDR1 is MNHEY and CDR2 is SMNVEV in the germline V gene (reference sequence). The CDR3 nucleotides are TGTGCCAGCAGCCTGGCAGGGGGGAGGGGGCAGTATTTT. Translated, it gives CASSLAGGRGQYF.

This chain joins TRBV6-1 and TRBJ2-1, with 9 positions matching TRBD1. This CDR3 comprises 15 residues. Germline values: CDR1 MNHNS, CDR2 SASEGT. V trimming: 6 bases; J trimming: 10 bases; junction bases outside the gene matches: 13. This CDR3 reads CASRLDRGTAQEQFF. CDR3 bases: TGTGCCAGCAGATTAGACAGGGGGACCGCCCAAGAGCAGTTCTTC.

This rearrangement joins TRBV7-7 to TRBJ1-2; 7 bases line up with TRBD1. The CDR3 sequence is 15 residues long. V lost 5 bases to trimming and J lost 6 bases; unmatched junction nucleotides: 12. The germline gives CDR1 SSHAT, CDR2 FNYEAQ (reference sequence). The CDR3 sequence: CASSLLVRGPNGYTF. In nucleotides, the CDR3 is TGTGCCAGCAGCCTTCTCGTAAGGGGGCCCAATGGCTACACCTTC.

This clonotype was detected only a few times. This sequence joins TRBV19 and TRBJ1-1, with D possibly being TRBD1 (5 bases). The V end was cut by 11 bases, the J end by 4 bases, with 11 bases between. Germline V CDR1 and CDR2: LNHDA, SQIVND (reference sequence). The CDR3 is 11 amino acids. The CDR3 here is CASLRGTEAFF. Written as DNA, the CDR3 is TGTGCCTCCTTAAGGGGCACTGAAGCTTTCTTT.

This chain uses TRBV20-1 with TRBJ1-2, with D perhaps TRBD1 (6 bases). In germline, CDR1 is DFQATT, CDR2 SNEGSKA (reference sequence). The germline V and J ends were trimmed by 6 bases and 2 bases, with 16 bases remaining between them. The CDR3 runs 14 residues. CDR3 amino acids: CSARRDTTNYGYTF. For the CDR3, the DNA is TGCAGTGCCAGACGGGACACCACGAACTATGGCTACACCTTC.

This clonotype has a handful of counts. The genes are TRBV6-6 and TRBJ2-5; maybe TRBD2 (7 bases). The CDR3 loop spans 15 amino acids. CDR1 and CDR2 (germline): MNHNY, SVGAGI (reference sequence). Deletions cut 0 bases from V and 2 bases from J, with 10 bases between. CDR3 region: CASSYSRGPQETQYF. CDR3 nucleotide sequence: TGTGCCAGCAGTTACTCGCGGGGGCCGCAAGAGACCCAGTACTTC.

Only a few counts were recorded for this clonotype. The chain recombines TRBV28 with TRBJ1-3; D uncertain. Trimming removed 3 bases at V and 4 bases at J, with 7 bases between. Germline V gives CDR1 MDHEN, CDR2 SYDVKM. The CDR3 has 13 residues. This CDR3 is CASSLDQGNTIYF. In DNA, the CDR3 is TGTGCCAGCAGTTTGGATCAGGGAAACACCATATATTTT.

This clonotype showed up just a few times. J is TRBJ2-1 and V is TRBV20-1, with 10 bases that match TRBD2. J lost 4 bases, V lost 1 base, and 4 bases had no gene match. The CDR3 has 15 amino acids. CDR1 and CDR2 (germline): DFQATT, SNEGSKA (reference sequence). The CDR3 nucleotides read TGCAGTGCTAGAGTTAGCGGGGGGCTGTACAATGAGCAGTTCTTC. Amino acid sequence: CSARVSGGLYNEQFF.

J is TRBJ1-1 and V is TRBV7-9; D not certain. V was trimmed by 4 bases and J by 1 base, leaving 7 bases between them. The CDR3 totals 13 residues. Germline V gene sequence: CDR1 SEHNR, CDR2 FQNEAQ (reference sequence). CDR3 in DNA: TGTGCCAGCAGCTGGGAGGGGAACACTGAAGCTTTCTTT. This gives the protein CASSWEGNTEAFF. The full variable domain, completed using reference TRBV7-9 and TRBJ1-1, is DTGVSQNPRHKITKRGQNVTFRCDPISEHNRLYWYRQTLGQGPEFLTYFQNEAQLEKSRLLSDRFSAERPKGSFSTLEIQRTEQGDSAMYLCASSWEGNTEAFFGQGTRLTVV.

This clonotype appeared many times. This chain joins TRBV3-1 and TRBJ1-2, with D perhaps matching TRBD1 (5 bases). The CDR3 loop spans 16 amino acids. Trimming took off 1 base at V and 3 bases at J, with 15 bases between the two ends. Germline values: CDR1 LGHDT, CDR2 YNNKEL (reference sequence). CDR3 sequence reads: CASSQGKGRPHYGYTF. As DNA, the CDR3 is TGTGCCAGCAGCCAAGGGAAGGGGCGCCCCCACTATGGCTACACCTTC.

This clonotype showed up just a few times. This chain uses TRBV29-1 with TRBJ1-5, with D uncertain. Trimming pared 7 bases from V and 5 bases from J, leaving 12 bases between. The CDR3 spans 12 residues. Germline values: CDR1 SQVTM, CDR2 ANQGSEA. CDR3 in amino acids: CSALALHQPQHF. For the CDR3, the DNA is TGCAGCGCCCTTGCCTTACATCAGCCCCAGCATTTT.

This clonotype was counted many times. J is TRBJ2-1 and V is TRBV5-1, with 13 bases that match TRBD2. CDR1 is SGHRS, CDR2 YFSETQ, per germline. The CDR3 contains 15 residues. The V gene end was trimmed by 4 bases and the J gene end by 12 bases; junction bases not matched to a gene: 10. CDR3 region: CASSRDGTSGDTQFF. The CDR3 coding sequence is TGCGCCAGCAGCCGGGACGGGACTAGCGGGGATACGCAGTTCTTC.

This clonotype was counted a few times. The chain couples TRBV11-2 to TRBJ2-1; TRBD2 is a possible D gene (6 bases). V gave up 8 bases and J gave up 10 bases, with 15 bases separating them. This CDR3 has 12 residues. Germline CDR1 reads SGHAT; CDR2 reads FQNNGV. This chain's CDR3 is CASGTGTREQFF. The CDR3 nucleotides read TGTGCCAGCGGGACTGGGACTCGCGAGCAGTTCTTC.

This sequence joins TRBV5-1 and TRBJ2-6; possibly TRBD1 or TRBD2 for D (5 bases each). The CDR3 spans 16 residues. V lost 3 bases, J lost 1 base, and 11 bases lay in between. Germline V lookup: CDR1 SGHRS, CDR2 YFSETQ. CDR3 coding DNA: TGCGCCAGCAGCTGGGACCCTTATTCTGGGGCCAACGTCCTGACTTTC. Residues: CASSWDPYSGANVLTF.

The chain couples TRBV4-1 to TRBJ2-3; D possibly matches TRBD1 or TRBD2 (6 bases each). Germline V gene data show CDR1 as MGHRA and CDR2 as YSYEKL. CDR3 length equals 17 residues. Trimming took 1 base from V and 4 from J, leaving 18 bases between them. CDR3: CASSQGLKGGNADTQYF. The CDR3 DNA sequence: TGCGCCAGCAGCCAAGGGTTAAAGGGGGGCAACGCAGATACGCAGTATTTT.

This clonotype was seen more than once but under ten times. This chain connects TRBV30 to TRBJ1-4; possible D gene TRBD1, 6 bases. The CDR3 is 13 residues long. Per the germline V gene, CDR1 is GTSNPN and CDR2 is SVGIG (reference sequence). V was pared by 2 bases and J by 5 bases, with 9 bases between. CDR3 coding DNA: TGTGCCTGGAGTAACAGGGCAAATGAAAAACTGTTTTTT. Translating gives CAWSNRANEKLFF.

This clonotype was recorded at least ten times. The chain has TRBV2 and TRBJ1-2; a possible D gene is TRBD1 (6 bases). Trimming cost V 6 bases and J 6 bases, with 23 bases left between them. Germline V CDR1 and CDR2: SNHLY, FYNNEI. There are 16 residues in the CDR3. The CDR3 DNA follows: TGTGCCAGCAGGATCTTCCGGGACATCGGTTCCGATGGCTACACCTTC. The encoded protein is CASRIFRDIGSDGYTF.

There are many counts of this clonotype. The chain carries TRBV29-1 and TRBJ1-1; the D is unclear. CDR1 is SQVTM and CDR2 is ANQGSEA in the germline V gene. Trimming shortened V by 2 bases and J by 0 bases, and 7 bases separated the two germline ends. CDR3 length: 13 residues. The CDR3: CSVERLLNTEAFF. The CDR3 coding sequence is TGCAGCGTTGAAAGGCTTTTGAACACTGAAGCTTTCTTT.

This clonotype was seen only a few times. The rearrangement joins TRBV12-3 or TRBV12-4 to TRBJ2-5; D is ambiguous. Trimming stripped 3 bases from V and 5 bases from J, with 25 bases between. The CDR3 has 18 amino acids. CDR3: CASSFFGGQTVSRETQYF. The CDR3 DNA follows: TGTGCCAGCAGTTTCTTCGGTGGTCAGACCGTGTCACGGGAGACCCAGTACTTC.

This clonotype was seen repeatedly, ten times or more. This chain connects TRBV29-1 to TRBJ2-7; D possibly corresponds to TRBD2 (5 bases). The CDR3 extends over 13 amino acids. The V end was cut by 4 bases, the J end by 6 bases, with 16 bases between. Germline values: CDR1 SQVTM, CDR2 ANQGSEA. CDR3 region: CSVVTASSGEQYV. CDR3 sequence (DNA): TGCAGCGTTGTGACGGCCAGCAGCGGCGAGCAGTACGTC.